This TCR beta chain stems from a study of T cells after yellow fever vaccination. The CDR3 spans 14 residues. Germline V gives CDR1 SGHDT, CDR2 YYEEEE. V was clipped by 2 bases and J by 0 bases, with 8 bases between them. At least ten counts were recorded for this clonotype. Via MiXCR, TCRdb re-called the 5' RACE reads, giving one row per CDR3 protein. The table lists around 530,000 distinct CDR3 sequences, roughly a sixth of them singletons. The receptor was derived from a man younger than 35 who received the YFV17D yellow fever vaccine. Material: PBMCs, obtained 5 days after the first yellow fever vaccination. The rearrangement links TRBV5-6 to TRBJ1-2; D call uncertain. The CDR3 region has the DNA TGTGCCAGCAGCTTAGGCCCCTCTAACTATGGCTACACCTTC. Residues: CASSLGPSNYGYTF.